A selection of T cell receptor beta chains follows, all from one sample in a study of OX40 agonist ivuxolimab in advanced cancers. Data came from immunoSEQ multiplex PCR; TCRdb stores just in-frame clones and leaves some out. The data contain some 70,000 clones, roughly nine tenths of them seen just once; the ten biggest clones take up roughly 1%. The source material was CD4+ or CD8+ T cells sorted from blood, sampled in a trial of the OX40 agonist ivuxolimab. The receptors here all came from an adult with an advanced solid tumor such as melanoma, head and neck, liver or kidney cancer. The CDR3 runs from the conserved cysteine through the conserved F or W. The D gene is left open where the match is weak. Rows give clone size only sometimes, using once, few, many, or a class for an expanded clone.

abundance: once
j_gene: TRBJ2-7
v_gene: TRBV7-9
d_gene: TRBD1
CDR3nt: TGTGCCAGCAGCGCTACACGGACAGGTCTCGAGCAGTACTTC
CDR3aa: CASSATRTGLEQYF

abundance: NA
j_gene: TRBJ2-7
v_gene: TRBV5-1
d_gene: TRBD1
CDR3nt: TGCGCCAGCCAGGGGGACTCCTACGAGCAGTACTTC
CDR3aa: CASQGDSYEQYF

abundance: NA
j_gene: TRBJ1-1
v_gene: TRBV19
d_gene: NA
CDR3nt: TGTGCCAGTAGTAGTTTCGGGAACACTGAAGCTTTCTTT
CDR3aa: CASSSFGNTEAFF

abundance: NA
j_gene: TRBJ2-3
v_gene: TRBV6-1
d_gene: TRBD2
CDR3nt: TGTGCCAGCAGTGGGACTAGCTTAGATACGCAGTATTTT
CDR3aa: CASSGTSLDTQYF

abundance: NA
j_gene: TRBJ1-3
v_gene: TRBV4-1
d_gene: NA
CDR3nt: TGCGCCAGCAGCCGAACCCCTTCAGGCGGAAACACCATATATTTT
CDR3aa: CASSRTPSGGNTIYF

abundance: few
j_gene: TRBJ1-5
v_gene: TRBV6-1
d_gene: TRBD1
CDR3nt: TGTGCCAGCAGACAGACAGGGGAGGTCAATCAGCCCCAGCATTTT
CDR3aa: CASRQTGEVNQPQHF

abundance: NA
j_gene: TRBJ2-2
v_gene: TRBV5-1
d_gene: NA
CDR3nt: TGCGCCAGCAGCACTAACACCGGGGAGCTGTTTTTT
CDR3aa: CASSTNTGELFF

abundance: NA
j_gene: TRBJ1-2
v_gene: TRBV7-2
d_gene: TRBD1
CDR3nt: TGTGCCAGCAGCTTTTCTCGGACAGGGGCATATGGCTACACCTTC
CDR3aa: CASSFSRTGAYGYTF

abundance: NA
j_gene: TRBJ2-2
v_gene: TRBV4-2
d_gene: NA
CDR3nt: TGTGCCAGCAGCCAAGATGGTAGCACCGGGGAGCTGTTTTTT
CDR3aa: CASSQDGSTGELFF

abundance: NA
j_gene: TRBJ1-1
v_gene: TRBV5-6
d_gene: NA
CDR3nt: TGTGCCAGCAGCTTGGGGTTTGGACAGATTAACACTGAAGCTTTCTTT
CDR3aa: CASSLGFGQINTEAFF

abundance: NA
j_gene: TRBJ2-1
v_gene: TRBV5-1
d_gene: TRBD1
CDR3nt: TGCGCCAGCAGCTGGAGGGACAGGGGTGGGAATGAGCAGTTCTTC
CDR3aa: CASSWRDRGGNEQFF

abundance: once
j_gene: TRBJ1-2
v_gene: TRBV6-1
d_gene: NA
CDR3nt: TGTGCCAGCATATTAGGGGTCGGCTATGGCTACACCTTC
CDR3aa: CASILGVGYGYTF

abundance: NA
j_gene: TRBJ2-4
v_gene: TRBV7-2
d_gene: NA
CDR3nt: TGTGCCAGCAGCTTAGCGGGGGGGCGCGGGAACATTCAGTACTTC
CDR3aa: CASSLAGGRGNIQYF

abundance: NA
j_gene: TRBJ2-5
v_gene: TRBV19
d_gene: NA
CDR3nt: TGTGCCAGTAGTCGGTTAGACCAAGAGACCCAGTACTTC
CDR3aa: CASSRLDQETQYF

abundance: few
j_gene: TRBJ2-2
v_gene: TRBV7-9
d_gene: TRBD1
CDR3nt: TGTGCCAGCAGCTTGGGGACAGGGGGGAACACCGGGGAGCTGTTTTTT
CDR3aa: CASSLGTGGNTGELFF

abundance: NA
j_gene: TRBJ1-2
v_gene: TRBV6-1
d_gene: NA
CDR3nt: TGTGCCAGGGGGGATGGGGGGCGCCCCGAAGGCTACACCTTC
CDR3aa: CARGDGGRPEGYTF

abundance: NA
j_gene: TRBJ1-6
v_gene: TRBV5-4
d_gene: TRBD1
CDR3nt: TGTGCCAGCAGCACCGACAGGGGTCGTTATTCACCCCTCCACTTT
CDR3aa: CASSTDRGRYSPLHF

abundance: NA
j_gene: TRBJ2-7
v_gene: TRBV19
d_gene: NA
CDR3nt: TGTGCCAGTAGTATGAAGCACCGGGCCTACGAGCAGTACTTC
CDR3aa: CASSMKHRAYEQYF

abundance: NA
j_gene: TRBJ2-1
v_gene: TRBV11-2
d_gene: NA
CDR3nt: TGTGCCAGCAGCCCCTCTCGAGGACGGGAAAGCTCCTACAATGAGCAGTTCTTC
CDR3aa: CASSPSRGRESSYNEQFF

abundance: NA
j_gene: TRBJ2-3
v_gene: TRBV11-2
d_gene: NA
CDR3nt: TGTGCCAGCAGCCCGGGACATAATAGAGCCACAGATACGCAGTATTTT
CDR3aa: CASSPGHNRATDTQYF

abundance: NA
j_gene: TRBJ2-3
v_gene: TRBV30
d_gene: NA
CDR3nt: TGTGCCTGGAGTGTACCGACCGGCGGACGCGATACGCAGTATTTT
CDR3aa: CAWSVPTGGRDTQYF

abundance: NA
j_gene: TRBJ1-4
v_gene: TRBV6-1
d_gene: NA
CDR3nt: TGTGCCAGCAGTGGGGGGCCCCTGAGTGCTGAAAAACTGTTTTTT
CDR3aa: CASSGGPLSAEKLFF

abundance: once
j_gene: TRBJ2-3
v_gene: TRBV21-1
d_gene: NA
CDR3nt: TGTGCCAGCAGCAAAGCTCGACTAGCGGAGAATTTCACAGATACGCAGTATTTT
CDR3aa: CASSKARLAENFTDTQYF

abundance: NA
j_gene: TRBJ2-2
v_gene: TRBV5-1
d_gene: NA
CDR3nt: TGCGCCAGCAGCCTCCGGGACGCGAACACCGGGGAGCTGTTTTTT
CDR3aa: CASSLRDANTGELFF

abundance: few
j_gene: TRBJ1-1
v_gene: TRBV6-6
d_gene: NA
CDR3nt: TGTGCCAGCAGTTTAGGGGCAGGCACTGAAGCTTTCTTT
CDR3aa: CASSLGAGTEAFF

abundance: NA
j_gene: TRBJ2-1
v_gene: TRBV6-9
d_gene: NA
CDR3nt: TGTGCCAGGTACCCCGGGGCGAAATCCTACAATGAGCAGTTCTTC
CDR3aa: CARYPGAKSYNEQFF

abundance: NA
j_gene: TRBJ2-7
v_gene: TRBV6-1
d_gene: TRBD1
CDR3nt: TGTGCCAGCAGTTCTACCGGGACAGGAGAATACGAGCAGTACTTC
CDR3aa: CASSSTGTGEYEQYF

abundance: NA
j_gene: TRBJ1-1
v_gene: TRBV5-1
d_gene: NA
CDR3nt: TGCGCCAGCAGCCCTACGACACAGGGGAACACTGAAGCTTTCTTT
CDR3aa: CASSPTTQGNTEAFF

abundance: NA
j_gene: TRBJ1-2
v_gene: TRBV30
d_gene: NA
CDR3nt: TGTGCCTGGAGTGTAACCGGGACCCCGGGTCGGGGCTACACCTTC
CDR3aa: CAWSVTGTPGRGYTF

abundance: NA
j_gene: TRBJ1-1
v_gene: TRBV6-5
d_gene: TRBD1
CDR3nt: TGTGCCAGCTTTTCGTCTGGGGAACTCAGGGGGGCTTTCTTT
CDR3aa: CASFSSGELRGAFF

abundance: once
j_gene: TRBJ1-2
v_gene: TRBV27
d_gene: TRBD1
CDR3nt: TGTGCCAGCAGCAGACAGGGTTCTAACTATGGCTACACCTTC
CDR3aa: CASSRQGSNYGYTF

abundance: NA
j_gene: TRBJ2-3
v_gene: TRBV11-2
d_gene: NA
CDR3nt: TGTGCCAGCAGCTTCGACAGGATTTCAGATACGCAGTATTTT
CDR3aa: CASSFDRISDTQYF

abundance: NA
j_gene: TRBJ1-5
v_gene: TRBV6-6
d_gene: NA
CDR3nt: TGTGCCAGCAGTGCCCGAGAGGGCAATCAGCCCCAGCATTTT
CDR3aa: CASSAREGNQPQHF

abundance: NA
j_gene: TRBJ2-5
v_gene: TRBV2
d_gene: TRBD2
CDR3nt: TGTGCCAGCACAGCCCTTGGCGGGGGGCGAAGGACCCAGTACTTC
CDR3aa: CASTALGGGRRTQYF

abundance: NA
j_gene: TRBJ2-2
v_gene: TRBV5-4
d_gene: NA
CDR3nt: TGTGCCAGCAGCCATCAGGGGTTTCAGGGCACCGGGGAGCTGTTTTTT
CDR3aa: CASSHQGFQGTGELFF

abundance: NA
j_gene: TRBJ2-1
v_gene: TRBV18
d_gene: NA
CDR3nt: TGTGCCAGCTCACCCCGACTATACAGCTCCTACAATGAGCAGTTCTTC
CDR3aa: CASSPRLYSSYNEQFF

abundance: NA
j_gene: TRBJ2-1
v_gene: TRBV25-1
d_gene: NA
CDR3nt: TGTGCCAGCAGTGAATTAAGTCAGGGGCAGTTCTTC
CDR3aa: CASSELSQGQFF

abundance: NA
j_gene: TRBJ2-2
v_gene: TRBV6-8
d_gene: TRBD2
CDR3nt: TGTGCCAGCAGTTCAAGCGGGGCCCGGAACGGGGAGCTGTTTTTT
CDR3aa: CASSSSGARNGELFF

abundance: NA
j_gene: TRBJ2-7
v_gene: TRBV11-2
d_gene: NA
CDR3nt: TGTGCCAGCAGTCGAGGGACAATCTACGAGCAGTACTTC
CDR3aa: CASSRGTIYEQYF

abundance: few
j_gene: TRBJ2-7
v_gene: TRBV11-3
d_gene: NA
CDR3nt: TGTGCCAGCAGCTTAGCGGGCAGGGGAGGCCACGAGCAGTACTTC
CDR3aa: CASSLAGRGGHEQYF

abundance: NA
j_gene: TRBJ2-7
v_gene: TRBV18
d_gene: TRBD1
CDR3nt: TGTGCCAGCTCACTCGGACAGGGGGCCTACTACGAGCAGTACTTC
CDR3aa: CASSLGQGAYYEQYF

abundance: NA
j_gene: TRBJ2-7
v_gene: TRBV6-1
d_gene: TRBD1
CDR3nt: TGTGCCAGCAGTACCCAGGGACAGGGTGTCTACGAGCAGTACTTC
CDR3aa: CASSTQGQGVYEQYF

abundance: NA
j_gene: TRBJ2-4
v_gene: TRBV19
d_gene: TRBD1
CDR3nt: TGTGCCAGTAGTATAGACGGGACAGGATTTTTACAAGCCAAAAACATTCAGTACTTC
CDR3aa: CASSIDGTGFLQAKNIQYF

abundance: NA
j_gene: TRBJ1-1
v_gene: TRBV7-6
d_gene: NA
CDR3nt: TGTGCCAGCAGCCCGGGGGTGGTGGACCGGGCTTTCTTT
CDR3aa: CASSPGVVDRAFF

abundance: NA
j_gene: TRBJ2-1
v_gene: TRBV6-5
d_gene: NA
CDR3nt: TGTGCCAGCAGTAAGGGGGTTCTCCGCTACAATGAGCAGTTCTTC
CDR3aa: CASSKGVLRYNEQFF

abundance: NA
j_gene: TRBJ2-7
v_gene: TRBV10-2
d_gene: NA
CDR3nt: TGCGCCAGCAGTGAGCCAGCCGGAAGGGGCTTCCACGAGCAGTACTTC
CDR3aa: CASSEPAGRGFHEQYF

abundance: NA
j_gene: TRBJ2-7
v_gene: TRBV6-6
d_gene: TRBD1
CDR3nt: TGTGCCAGCAGTGCGAGGGACAGCCCCGTCTCCTACGAGCAGTACTTC
CDR3aa: CASSARDSPVSYEQYF

abundance: NA
j_gene: TRBJ2-7
v_gene: TRBV15
d_gene: NA
CDR3nt: TGTGCCACCAGCAGAGACGGGGTTACGCAGTACTTC
CDR3aa: CATSRDGVTQYF